Following are 7 T cell receptor beta chains from one sample sequenced in a study of cytomegalovirus exposure and HLA in healthy donors. PCR used 60 Vbeta primers and 13 Jbeta primers. Measured with immunoSEQ multiplex PCR; TCRdb has only the in-frame clones, and not every one. The sample lists approximately 200,000 clones, less than 80% occurring once. Sequenced: PBMCs. These receptors came from a girl aged 2 to 10 in good health and CMV-seronegative.

The chain is built from TRBV25-1 and TRBJ2-7, with TRBD2 matching 8 bases. The V gene's germline CDR1 is MGHDK and CDR2 SYGVNS. CDR3 length equals 13 residues. The J segment lost 2 bases and the V segment lost 8 bases, leaving 5 bases of the junction unmatched. CDR3 DNA: TGTGCCAGCGCCGGGAGGGTCACCTACGAGCAGTACTTC. Its translation is CASAGRVTYEQYF.

This chain uses TRBV27 with TRBJ2-7; TRBD1 might be the D (6 bases). V gave up 4 bases and J gave up 1 base, with 17 bases separating them. This CDR3 spans 16 amino acids. Germline lookup yields CDR1 MNHEY and CDR2 SMNVEV (reference sequence). CDR3 residues: CASSSGRGGLSYEQYF. The CDR3 DNA reads as TGTGCCAGCAGTTCAGGCAGGGGCGGACTGTCCTACGAGCAGTACTTC.

In the case of this clone: Other DNA sequences of this sample code for an identical CDR3. The chain carries TRBV5-1 and TRBJ2-5, with 9 bases aligning to TRBD2. The germline V gene has CDR1 SGHRS and CDR2 YFSETQ. The CDR3 is made up of 19 amino acids. V shed 0 bases, J shed 5 bases, and the junction held 17 bases outside the gene matches. The CDR3 loop reads CASSLGPLAGLNGMETQYF. The CDR3 DNA reads TGCGCCAGCAGCTTGGGTCCGCTAGCGGGGTTAAACGGTATGGAGACCCAGTACTTC.

The rearrangement joins TRBV6-5 to TRBJ1-4, with D possibly matching TRBD1 (6 bases). Trimming pared 5 bases from V and 8 bases from J, leaving 15 bases between. CDR1 is MNHEY, CDR2 SVGAGI, per germline. The CDR3 length is 14 residues. Written as DNA, the CDR3 is TGTGCCAGCAGTCGCACAGGGATTGGGGAAAAACTGTTTTTT. Translated: CASSRTGIGEKLFF.

This chain joins TRBV4-1 and TRBJ1-6, with unresolved D. This CDR3 has 17 residues. V was shortened by 0 bases and J by 6 bases, with 15 bases between the two germline ends. Per the germline V gene, CDR1 is MGHRA and CDR2 is YSYEKL. CDR3 sequence: CASSQERSRRLNSPLHF. The DNA of the CDR3 is TGCGCCAGCAGCCAAGAGAGGTCTCGGCGGCTTAATTCACCCCTCCACTTT.

V and J are TRBV29-1 and TRBJ1-1, with 7 bases matching TRBD1. The CDR3 length is 15 residues. Trimming removed 4 bases from V and 3 bases from J; junction bases left unmatched: 11. CDR1 and CDR2 (germline): SQVTM, ANQGSEA. The CDR3 region has the DNA TGCAGCGTTGCTAGGGACAGCCTGTTCGACACTGAAGCTTTCTTT. It encodes CSVARDSLFDTEAFF.

The CDR3: CASSDSPSNPQGSGWHEQFF. In DNA, the CDR3 is TGTGCCAGCAGTGACTCCCCATCGAACCCCCAGGGGTCTGGTTGGCATGAGCAGTTCTTC. V gene TRBV6-4 combines with J gene TRBJ2-1, with a weak D call TRBD1 (6 bases). This CDR3 contains 20 residues. With 0 bases removed from V and 8 bases from J, the gap between germline ends came to 29 bases. Germline CDR1 reads MRHNA; CDR2 reads SNTAGT.